The clone carrying this T cell receptor beta chain has only a few counts. The antigen is undetermined. This sample is drawn from a study of blood T cells in healthy people across ages. Findings and limits, study-wide: Because donor CMV status was unknown, expanded clonotype changes were possibly confounded. The recorded TCR beta diversity per million T cells decreased in a roughly linear manner with age.

Per the germline V gene, CDR1 is MNHEY and CDR2 is SVGAGI. V shed 6 bases, J shed 1 base, and the junction held 5 bases outside the gene matches. The CDR3 is 15 residues long. Primed by a sample-barcoded 5' primer and a J-beta primer mix, a second PCR proceeded for about 6 to 11 cycles. MiXCR, applied by TCRdb to the 5' RACE reads, yields one record per CDR3 protein. The sample holds roughly 1,500,000 distinct CDR3 sequences; 35% to 45% are singletons and the top ten take 6.5% to 10%. The sequence came from a woman aged 18-29 years in good health. Sequencing was performed on blood. This chain joins TRBV6-5 and TRBJ2-1; 8 nucleotides agree with TRBD2. The CDR3 nucleotides read TGTGCCAGCAGGCCCGTAGCGGGGTCCTACAATGAGCAGTTCTTC. Its protein is CASRPVAGSYNEQFF.